The rows below give T cell receptor beta chains drawn from one sample of a study of T cells in Graves' hyperthyroidism and ophthalmopathy. MiXCR, run by TCRdb on the multiplex PCR reads, gives a single entry per CDR3 protein. The sample carries some 530,000 distinct CDR3 sequences, about 20% recorded once. The sample consisted of blood. The receptors were sampled from a woman in her seventies with Graves' ophthalmopathy. CDR3s include the opening cysteine and the closing phenylalanine or tryptophan. Each record gives: J gene, V gene, CDR3 protein.

j_call: TRBJ2-3
v_call: TRBV20-1
cdr3_aa: CSARVGSEAIDTQYF

j_call: TRBJ2-7
v_call: TRBV27
cdr3_aa: CASSSHSGRTSYEQYF

j_call: TRBJ1-2
v_call: TRBV10-3
cdr3_aa: CAISDVGNYGYTF

j_call: TRBJ1-1
v_call: TRBV7-2
cdr3_aa: CASSSGQSMNTEAFF

j_call: TRBJ2-7
v_call: TRBV20-1
cdr3_aa: CSASDRTGLAYEQYF

j_call: TRBJ2-7
v_call: TRBV11-2
cdr3_aa: CASSTDPSPSYEQYF

j_call: TRBJ2-7
v_call: TRBV28
cdr3_aa: CASSYIPYEQYF

j_call: TRBJ2-1
v_call: TRBV13
cdr3_aa: CASSPSGDKSYNEQFF

j_call: TRBJ1-1
v_call: TRBV20-1
cdr3_aa: CSAGGVSDTEAFF

j_call: TRBJ2-2
v_call: TRBV5-6
cdr3_aa: CASSLRIQNTGELFF

j_call: TRBJ1-1
v_call: TRBV4-3
cdr3_aa: CASSQDPGTSRAFF

j_call: TRBJ2-7
v_call: TRBV29-1
cdr3_aa: CSVGGAGSRYEQYF

j_call: TRBJ2-5
v_call: TRBV18
cdr3_aa: CASSPLAGSQETQYF

j_call: TRBJ2-3
v_call: TRBV7-8
cdr3_aa: CASSRRLAGLTDTQYF

j_call: TRBJ2-5
v_call: TRBV7-9
cdr3_aa: CASSSEGRSRETQYF

j_call: TRBJ1-5
v_call: TRBV5-8
cdr3_aa: CASSASTGGRNQPQHF

j_call: TRBJ1-5
v_call: TRBV6-5
cdr3_aa: CASVDRGLEGNRPQHF

j_call: TRBJ2-7
v_call: TRBV2
cdr3_aa: CASSVEVGRTSYEQYF

j_call: TRBJ1-2
v_call: TRBV7-2
cdr3_aa: CASSFNAGTFNGYTF

j_call: TRBJ1-1
v_call: TRBV18
cdr3_aa: CASSPPSTGSKEAFF

j_call: TRBJ1-2
v_call: TRBV7-9
cdr3_aa: CASSQGGNYGYTF

j_call: TRBJ1-2
v_call: TRBV6-1
cdr3_aa: CASNPLPLGGGYTF

j_call: TRBJ2-5
v_call: TRBV7-3
cdr3_aa: CASSRGLAGGETQYF

j_call: TRBJ1-1
v_call: TRBV4-1
cdr3_aa: CASSQSITGTTEAFF

j_call: TRBJ2-1
v_call: TRBV7-2
cdr3_aa: CASSLVGGRAPSNEQFF

j_call: TRBJ1-1
v_call: TRBV5-1
cdr3_aa: CASSPAPGQLHTEAFF

j_call: TRBJ1-1
v_call: TRBV6-1
cdr3_aa: CASKGTGGTEAFF

j_call: TRBJ1-6
v_call: TRBV27
cdr3_aa: CASSFRSSYNSPLHF

j_call: TRBJ2-1
v_call: TRBV3-2
cdr3_aa: CASSQDNPQDFSYNEQFF

j_call: TRBJ2-1
v_call: TRBV28
cdr3_aa: CASSLSTGGLAGVSEQFF

j_call: TRBJ2-5
v_call: TRBV7-2
cdr3_aa: CASSLFRETQYF

j_call: TRBJ2-2
v_call: TRBV6-1
cdr3_aa: CASSFGRDGELFF